These T cell receptor beta chains were read from a single sample in a study of cytomegalovirus exposure and HLA in healthy donors. The method was immunoSEQ multiplex PCR; TCRdb's version includes in-frame clones alone and lacks a portion of them. The sample lists 170,000 or so clones; roughly 78% were seen once. Sequencing used PBMCs. The receptors come from a boy younger than 18 in good health and CMV-seronegative. Both conserved end residues are part of each CDR3. Fields, in order: CDR3 protein, CDR3 DNA, V gene, J gene, D gene, clone size. The D gene is left open where the match is weak. Clone size is given for some rows only: seen once, a few or many times, or a class if the clone is expanded.

CASSSLRDTNQPQHF	TGTGCCAGCAGCTCTCTCCGGGACACCAATCAGCCCCAGCATTTT	TRBV11-2	TRBJ1-5	NA	NA
CATSGPGTSSYNSPLHF	TGTGCCACCAGCGGGCCAGGGACAAGCTCCTATAATTCACCCCTCCACTTT	TRBV15	TRBJ1-6	NA	NA
CASSPTGANYGYTF	TGTGCCAGCAGCCCTACCGGTGCCAACTATGGCTACACCTTC	TRBV28	TRBJ1-2	NA	once
CASSQVTGGALWEQFF	TGTGCCAGCAGCCAAGTAACCGGGGGGGCCCTCTGGGAGCAGTTCTTC	TRBV4-2	TRBJ2-1	TRBD2	NA
CAWSVLEGTEAFF	TGTGCCTGGAGTGTATTGGAGGGAACCGAAGCTTTCTTT	TRBV30	TRBJ1-1	NA	NA
CASSKGGSFEQFF	TGTGCCAGCAGCAAGGGGGGGTCTTTTGAGCAGTTCTTC	TRBV9	TRBJ2-1	NA	NA
CAWAPGRSYEQYF	TGTGCCTGGGCCCCTGGCAGGTCCTACGAGCAGTACTTC	TRBV30	TRBJ2-7	NA	NA
CASNSDRLNTEAFF	TGTGCCAGTAATTCGGACAGACTGAACACTGAAGCTTTCTTT	TRBV19	TRBJ1-1	NA	once
CASRTGQSRLQYF	TGTGCCAGTAGGACAGGTCAATCGCGTCTACAGTACTTC	TRBV6-1	TRBJ2-5	TRBD1	NA
CASSFPLYGYTF	TGTGCCAGTAGTTTTCCTTTATATGGCTACACCTTC	TRBV19	TRBJ1-2	NA	NA
CASSHPYEQYF	TGTGCCAGCAGCCATCCCTACGAGCAGTACTTC	TRBV2	TRBJ2-7	NA	NA
CSVDGAVNNYGYTF	TGCAGCGTTGATGGGGCAGTAAATAACTATGGCTACACCTTC	TRBV29-1	TRBJ1-2	NA	NA
CASSSSRTGKTEAFF	TGTGCCAGCAGTTCATCCCGGACAGGGAAGACTGAAGCTTTCTTT	TRBV28	TRBJ1-1	TRBD1	NA
CASSLRGASTDTQYF	TGTGCCAGCAGCTTGCGCGGGGCTAGCACAGATACGCAGTATTTT	TRBV5-6	TRBJ2-3	NA	NA
CASSFSGPNYYEQYF	TGTGCCAGCAGTTTTTCGGGTCCTAATTACTACGAGCAGTACTTC	TRBV27	TRBJ2-7	NA	NA
CASSTRRDRARELFF	TGTGCCAGTAGTACTCGTCGGGACAGGGCAAGGGAGCTGTTTTTT	TRBV19	TRBJ2-2	TRBD1	NA
CASSAGQGAYNEQFF	TGCGCCAGCAGCGCCGGACAGGGGGCTTACAATGAGCAGTTCTTC	TRBV5-1	TRBJ2-1	TRBD1	NA
CAWSVLGPSEQYF	TGTGCCTGGAGTGTATTGGGCCCGAGCGAGCAGTACTTC	TRBV30	TRBJ2-7	NA	NA
CASSPRDLSSDNEQFF	TGTGCCAGCAGCCCCCGGGACCTTTCTAGCGACAATGAGCAGTTCTTC	TRBV11-3	TRBJ2-1	NA	once
CAWSVGQGMPPTYGYTF	TGTGCCTGGAGCGTCGGACAGGGAATGCCCCCTACCTATGGCTACACCTTC	TRBV30	TRBJ1-2	TRBD1	few
CAWSVQGNQPQHF	TGTGCCTGGAGTGTACAGGGCAATCAGCCCCAGCATTTT	TRBV30	TRBJ1-5	NA	NA
CASRRDRTNYGYTF	TGTGCCAGTAGGAGGGACAGGACTAACTATGGCTACACCTTC	TRBV19	TRBJ1-2	TRBD1	few
CASKSGGAKDTQYF	TGCGCCAGCAAAAGCGGGGGGGCCAAAGATACGCAGTATTTT	TRBV5-1	TRBJ2-3	TRBD2	NA
CSVSLLAGTDTQYF	TGCAGCGTTTCTTTGTTAGCGGGTACAGATACGCAGTATTTT	TRBV29-1	TRBJ2-3	TRBD2	NA
CASSPQGLADTDTQYF	TGTGCCAGCAGCCCCCAGGGACTAGCGGACACAGATACGCAGTATTTT	TRBV7-3	TRBJ2-3	TRBD2	NA
CASSLPGGLVEKLFF	TGTGCCAGCAGCTTACCGGGGGGACTCGTTGAAAAACTGTTTTTT	TRBV7-2	TRBJ1-4	NA	NA
CASSQESAEYYEQYF	TGCGCCAGCAGCCAAGAGTCGGCGGAATACTACGAGCAGTACTTC	TRBV4-1	TRBJ2-7	NA	NA
CASSSTPGTGANVLTF	TGTGCCAGCAGCTCGACTCCAGGGACTGGGGCCAACGTCCTGACTTTC	TRBV7-3	TRBJ2-6	NA	few
CAISGPGGTGDGYTF	TGTGCCATCAGTGGTCCTGGGGGGACAGGGGATGGCTACACCTTC	TRBV10-3	TRBJ1-2	TRBD1	NA
CASSFYRTADTQYF	TGTGCCAGCAGCTTTTACCGCACGGCAGATACGCAGTATTTT	TRBV9	TRBJ2-3	NA	NA
CASSRDSITVYF	TGTGCCAGCAGTAGGGACAGCATTACGGTATATTTT	TRBV6-1	TRBJ1-3	TRBD1	NA
CASSEGGADTQYF	TGTGCCAGCAGTGAAGGGGGGGCAGATACGCAGTATTTT	TRBV6-1	TRBJ2-3	NA	NA
CASSLIPRAGTEAFF	TGCGCCAGCAGCTTGATCCCCCGGGCGGGAACTGAAGCTTTCTTT	TRBV5-1	TRBJ1-1	NA	NA
CALRRDRGLEQYF	TGTGCCTTACGCCGGGACAGGGGGCTTGAGCAGTACTTC	TRBV30	TRBJ2-7	TRBD1	NA
CASSPEGVYGYTF	TGTGCCAGCTCACCGGAGGGAGTCTATGGCTACACCTTC	TRBV18	TRBJ1-2	NA	NA
CASTRQGAGYTF	TGTGCCAGTACTAGACAGGGCGCTGGCTACACCTTC	TRBV19	TRBJ1-2	TRBD1	NA
CASSPPRASGIETQYF	TGTGCCAGCAGCCCACCCCGGGCTAGCGGGATAGAGACCCAGTACTTC	TRBV11-3	TRBJ2-5	TRBD2	NA
CASSLRGPTEAFF	TGTGCCAGCAGTTTGCGGGGGCCCACTGAAGCTTTCTTT	TRBV6-1	TRBJ1-1	NA	NA
CASSLGGYSGSGEQYF	TGTGCCAGTAGCTTGGGGGGCTATAGCGGGAGTGGCGAGCAGTACTTC	TRBV19	TRBJ2-7	TRBD2	NA
CASSVNPNGREAF	TGTGCCAGTAGTGTAAACCCCAATGGGAGGGAAGCCTTC	TRBV19	TRBJ1-2	NA	once
CASSLVGSNEKLFF	TGTGCCAGCAGCTTAGTTGGCTCTAATGAAAAACTGTTTTTT	TRBV7-9	TRBJ1-4	NA	NA
CSVDRAGGKTQYF	TGCAGCGTTGATCGAGCGGGAGGAAAGACCCAGTACTTC	TRBV29-1	TRBJ2-5	TRBD2	NA
CASRQTGANVLTF	TGTGCCAGCAGACAGACAGGGGCCAACGTCCTGACTTTC	TRBV7-2	TRBJ2-6	NA	NA
CATSTGWNTEAFF	TGTGCCACCAGCACAGGGTGGAACACTGAAGCTTTCTTT	TRBV15	TRBJ1-1	NA	NA
CASSLGQGGDGYTF	TGTGCCAGCAGTCTTGGACAGGGTGGCGATGGCTACACCTTC	TRBV6-5	TRBJ1-2	TRBD1	NA
CASSFDHGGGSGANVLTF	TGTGCCAGCAGTTTTGATCACGGGGGGGGCTCTGGGGCCAACGTCCTGACTTTC	TRBV27	TRBJ2-6	TRBD2	NA
CARSVTGRVHGYTF	TGTGCCCGGAGTGTAACAGGGCGGGTGCATGGCTACACCTTC	TRBV30	TRBJ1-2	NA	NA
CASSLGAAGELFF	TGTGCCAGCAGCTTGGGGGCGGCCGGGGAGCTGTTTTTT	TRBV7-2	TRBJ2-2	NA	NA
CASSESTQAGDGEQYF	TGCGCCAGCAGTGAGTCGACTCAAGCGGGGGATGGCGAGCAGTACTTC	TRBV10-1	TRBJ2-7	TRBD2	few
CASSLDYLAGQETQYF	TGTGCCAGCAGCTTAGATTACCTAGCGGGGCAAGAGACCCAGTACTTC	TRBV11-3	TRBJ2-5	TRBD2	NA
CASSLVAGGTEAFF	TGCGCCAGCAGCTTGGTTGCGGGGGGGACTGAAGCTTTCTTT	TRBV5-1	TRBJ1-1	NA	NA
CASSRGQFEQYF	TGTGCCAGCAGCCGGGGACAGTTCGAGCAGTACTTC	TRBV7-2	TRBJ2-7	TRBD1	NA